Following are 24 T cell receptor beta chains from one sample sequenced in a study of T-cell reconstitution after alpha-beta-depleted transplantation in children. This sample's TCRbeta library carried unique molecular identifier barcodes. Each CDR3 protein gets one entry after TCRdb re-called the PCR reads with MiXCR. The data show a few hundred thousand distinct CDR3 sequences, 25% to 30% seen once. Here the sequenced sample was PBMCs, taken before TCRalphabeta/CD19-depleted stem cell transplant. These receptors all come from a boy less than two years old with Wiskott-Aldrich syndrome, due to receive a stem cell transplant.

This clonotype was picked up a small number of times. This sequence joins TRBV12-3 or TRBV12-4 and TRBJ2-7, with TRBD2 matching 7 bases. The CDR3 loop spans 13 amino acids. J gave up 7 bases and V 6 bases, and 9 bases lay outside the gene matches. The CDR3 DNA is TGTGCCAGCAGAGCCACTAGCGAGCCTGAGCAGTACTTC. Its translation is CASRATSEPEQYF.

The rearrangement uses TRBV5-3 and TRBJ2-7; D is perhaps TRBD1 (5 bases). TRBV5-3 is an open reading frame whose function is uncertain. The ends were cut back, 9 bases at V and 1 base at J, with 17 bases in the middle. This CDR3 is built from 14 residues. The CDR3: CAMSLGLQSYEQYF. The CDR3 DNA follows: TGTGCCATGAGCTTGGGGCTGCAATCCTACGAGCAGTACTTC.

The V and J genes are TRBV5-5 and TRBJ2-7, with D perhaps TRBD2 (5 bases). Germline CDR1 is SGHKS and CDR2 is YYEKEE (reference sequence). The CDR3 has 15 residues. Between the trimmed V and J ends, which lost 2 bases and 6 bases, there was a span of 18 bases. The CDR3 sequence: CASSFTEGLASEQYF. The DNA for the CDR3 is TGTGCCAGCAGCTTTACCGAGGGATTAGCGTCCGAGCAGTACTTC.

The chain has TRBV15 and TRBJ2-3; 7 bases align to TRBD1. V lost 3 bases, J lost 1 base, and 10 bases stayed unmatched. The CDR3 consists of 17 residues. Germline V gene data show CDR1 as LNHNV and CDR2 as YYDKDF (reference sequence). For the CDR3, the DNA is TGTGCCACCAGCAGTTACAGGGGAAATTTGCGCACAGATACGCAGTATTTT. Protein sequence: CATSSYRGNLRTDTQYF.

This chain links TRBV5-6 with TRBJ2-5; no clear D. The CDR3 is made up of 14 amino acids. Germline-derived CDR1 and CDR2 are SGHDT and YYEEEE. V lost 5 bases to trimming and J lost 7 bases, with 18 bases between them. CDR3 bases: TGTGCCAGCAGTCGAGACGCCAAAACTCCGACCCAGTACTTC. It specifies CASSRDAKTPTQYF. Filled out from reference TRBV5-6 and TRBJ2-5, the complete variable domain reads DAGVTQSPTHLIKTRGQQVTLRCSPKSGHDTVSWYQQALGQGPQFIFQYYEEEERQRGNFPDRFSGHQFPNYSSELNVNALLLGDSALYLCASSRDAKTPTQYFGPGTRLLVL.

The CDR3 reads CASSFFSTGGSEQYF. CDR3 sequence (DNA): TGTGCCAGCAGTTTCTTTTCCACAGGGGGCTCCGAGCAGTACTTC. The J gene is TRBJ2-7, the V gene TRBV12-3 or TRBV12-4; 9 bases match TRBD1. Trimming removed 3 bases from V and 6 bases from J; junction bases left unmatched: 9. The CDR3 covers 15 residues.

In its sample, this clonotype was seen a few times. The rearrangement links TRBV20-1 to TRBJ2-7; D is undetermined. Germline CDR1 DFQATT, CDR2 SNEGSKA (reference sequence). V lost 0 bases and J 4 bases, leaving 10 bases between the germline ends. The CDR3 contains 13 residues. This chain's CDR3 is CSARDLLTYEQYF. The CDR3 DNA reads TGCAGTGCTAGAGATCTGTTAACGTACGAGCAGTACTTC.

This clonotype has only a few counts. The rearrangement links TRBV7-3 to TRBJ2-2; perhaps TRBD2 as D (5 bases). The CDR3 runs to 14 residues. Germline values: CDR1 SGHTA, CDR2 FQGTGA. The V gene lost 4 bases and the J gene lost 4 bases, with 10 bases spanning the gap. CDR3 DNA: TGTGCCAGCAGCTCGGGGTGTTGCACCGGGGAGCTGTTTTTT. Translating gives CASSSGCCTGELFF.

The V call is TRBV10-3, the J call TRBJ1-5, with 7 positions matching TRBD1. The CDR3 contains 17 residues. Germline V gene sequence: CDR1 ENHRY, CDR2 SYGVKD. Trimming at V came to 3 bases and at J to 2 bases, leaving 10 bases not matched to a gene. The CDR3 loop is CAISDRTGAGRNQPQHF. The CDR3 bases are TGTGCCATCAGTGACAGGACAGGTGCTGGGCGCAATCAGCCCCAGCATTTT.

This clonotype has a handful of counts. This chain uses TRBV28 with TRBJ2-5; D is ambiguous. The CDR3 runs to 17 residues. Trimming left V 6 bases short and J 5 bases short, with 25 bases between. Germline V lookup: CDR1 MDHEN, CDR2 SYDVKM. For the CDR3, the DNA is TGTGCCAGCAGCCTACCTCGGATTCAGCGAGATTGGGAGACCCAGTACTTC. Protein sequence: CASSLPRIQRDWETQYF. The complete variable domain, with remaining parts taken from reference TRBV28 and TRBJ2-5, reads DVKVTQSSRYLVKRTGEKVFLECVQDMDHENMFWYRQDPGLGLRLIYFSYDVKMKEKGDIPEGYSVSREKKERFSLILESASTNQTSMYLCASSLPRIQRDWETQYFGPGTRLLVL.

The chain recombines TRBV12-5 with TRBJ2-7; 8 nucleotides align to TRBD1. CDR1 is LGHNT, CDR2 FRNRAP, per germline. CDR3 length: 16 amino acids. Trimming took 0 bases from V and 3 from J; bases not matched to a gene: 7. The CDR3, as DNA: TGTGCTAGTGGTTTGGTACTGGGACAGGCGGACTACGAGCAGTACTTC. This encodes CASGLVLGQADYEQYF.

The chain combines TRBV6-1 with TRBJ2-2; weak D call: TRBD1 (6 bases). In germline, CDR1 is MNHNS, CDR2 SASEGT. This CDR3 has 14 residues. The V end was cut by 6 bases, the J end by 3 bases, with 11 bases between. In DNA form, the CDR3 reads TGTGCCAGCAGATGGGGGCCAGACACCGGGGAGCTGTTTTTT. Its translation: CASRWGPDTGELFF.

This clonotype has at least ten counts. The genes are TRBV5-1 and TRBJ2-5; 10 nucleotides agree with TRBD1. This CDR3 spans 14 amino acids. Germline-derived CDR1 and CDR2 are SGHRS and YFSETQ. With 4 bases clipped from V and 4 bases from J, the junction kept 4 bases outside the gene matches. CDR3 sequence: CASSTGQGGETQYF. In DNA, the CDR3 is TGCGCCAGCAGCACCGGACAGGGGGGAGAGACCCAGTACTTC. The full variable domain, with the rest looked up from reference TRBV5-1 and TRBJ2-5, is KAGVTQTPRYLIKTRGQQVTLSCSPISGHRSVSWYQQTPGQGLQFLFEYFSETQRNKGNFPGRFSGRQFSNSRSEMNVSTLELGDSALYLCASSTGQGGETQYFGPGTRLLVL.

The chain carries TRBV5-5 and TRBJ2-7; 7 bases map to TRBD2. This CDR3 comprises 14 residues. CDR1 and CDR2 (germline): SGHKS, YYEKEE (reference sequence). Unmatched junction bases numbered 5, after V lost 3 bases and J lost 2 bases. The CDR3 loop reads CASSSRDYPYEQYF. DNA of the CDR3: TGTGCCAGCAGCTCCCGGGACTACCCCTACGAGCAGTACTTC.

The table lists this clonotype with a count of one. The chain links TRBV2 to TRBJ2-1; D remains unclear. The CDR3 has 15 residues. The V gene's germline CDR1 is SNHLY and CDR2 FYNNEI. Trimming took 1 base from V and 0 from J, leaving 7 bases between them. The CDR3 reads CASSEVGISYNEQFF. In nucleotides, the CDR3 is TGTGCCAGCAGTGAAGTGGGAATCTCCTACAATGAGCAGTTCTTC.

This clonotype was observed at least ten times. The V call is TRBV20-1, the J call TRBJ2-2, with 7 bases fitting TRBD2. Germline loops: CDR1 DFQATT, CDR2 SNEGSKA (reference sequence). The CDR3 sequence is 11 residues long. CDR3 DNA sequence: TGCAGCGCCCGGGGGGCCGGGGAGCTGTTTTTT. As protein: CSARGAGELFF.

The chain combines TRBV12-3 or TRBV12-4 with TRBJ2-1; TRBD2 aligns across 9 bases. With 4 bases clipped from V and 0 bases from J, the junction kept 4 bases outside the gene matches. The CDR3 loop spans 16 amino acids. This chain's CDR3 is CASSSYSGSSYNEQFF. CDR3 coding DNA: TGTGCCAGCAGTTCCTATAGCGGGAGCTCCTACAATGAGCAGTTCTTC.

The V gene is TRBV6-1, the J gene TRBJ1-4; 8 positions agree with TRBD1. Per germline, CDR1 MNHNS and CDR2 SASEGT. The V segment lost 3 bases and the J segment 6 bases; nucleotides outside the gene matches: 12. The CDR3 consists of 17 residues. The CDR3 sequence is CASSDIRGRSRDEKLFF. The CDR3 region has the DNA TGTGCCAGCAGTGATATCAGGGGGCGCTCGAGGGATGAAAAACTGTTTTTT.

This clonotype was seen only a few times. The CDR3 sequence is CASSRPGQGFEQYF. As DNA, the CDR3 is TGCGCCAGCAGCCGACCGGGACAGGGGTTCGAGCAGTACTTC. The chain uses TRBV4-1 and TRBJ2-7; 10 positions match TRBD1. V gave up 4 bases and J gave up 6 bases; unmatched junction bases: 6. CDR1 is MGHRA and CDR2 is YSYEKL in the germline V gene. CDR3 length equals 14 residues.

The chain has TRBV5-1 and TRBJ1-6; 7 bases line up with TRBD1. V shed 3 bases and J 7 bases; nucleotides not matched to a gene: 7. The CDR3 is made up of 15 amino acids. The germline gives CDR1 SGHRS, CDR2 YFSETQ. CDR3 region: CASSSTGSDNSPLHF. In DNA, the CDR3 is TGCGCCAGCAGCTCGACAGGGTCAGACAATTCACCCCTCCACTTT.

The chain joins TRBV2 to TRBJ2-1; 7 bases line up with TRBD1. The J segment lost 5 bases and the V segment lost 4 bases, leaving 8 bases of the junction unmatched. Germline CDR1 is SNHLY and CDR2 is FYNNEI. This CDR3 region has 15 residues. The CDR3 reads CASSARSTGHNEQFF. CDR3 nucleotides: TGTGCCAGCAGTGCGCGCTCGACAGGGCACAATGAGCAGTTCTTC.

The rearrangement uses TRBV11-2 and TRBJ2-5; D is undetermined. This CDR3 comprises 15 residues. Germline V CDR1 and CDR2: SGHAT, FQNNGV. The germline V and J ends were trimmed by 5 bases and 5 bases, with 18 bases remaining between them. CDR3 sequence: CASSLGPPRKETQYF. CDR3 bases: TGTGCCAGCAGCCTAGGACCTCCTAGGAAGGAGACCCAGTACTTC.

There are many counts of this clonotype. The chain couples TRBV5-1 to TRBJ1-1; D is uncertain. The germline V gene has CDR1 SGHRS and CDR2 YFSETQ. CDR3 length: 13 residues. V was trimmed by 1 base and J by 3 bases, leaving 7 bases between them. This CDR3 is CASSLLSDTEAFF. CDR3 DNA sequence: TGCGCCAGCAGCTTGTTGAGTGACACTGAAGCTTTCTTT. Together with reference TRBV5-1 and TRBJ1-1, the CDR3 gives the full variable domain: KAGVTQTPRYLIKTRGQQVTLSCSPISGHRSVSWYQQTPGQGLQFLFEYFSETQRNKGNFPGRFSGRQFSNSRSEMNVSTLELGDSALYLCASSLLSDTEAFFGQGTRLTVV.

With respect to this clonotype: It may be a read error: a sequence one base away is much more abundant. The chain combines TRBV5-1 with TRBJ2-3; D ambiguous. V lost 1 base and J lost 1, with 7 bases in between. The CDR3 spans 14 residues. Germline CDR1 reads SGHRS; CDR2 reads YFSETQ. CDR3 protein: CASSLYRGTDTQYF. CDR3 nucleotides: TGCGCCAGCAGCTTGTATAGGGGCACAGATACGCAGTATTTT.